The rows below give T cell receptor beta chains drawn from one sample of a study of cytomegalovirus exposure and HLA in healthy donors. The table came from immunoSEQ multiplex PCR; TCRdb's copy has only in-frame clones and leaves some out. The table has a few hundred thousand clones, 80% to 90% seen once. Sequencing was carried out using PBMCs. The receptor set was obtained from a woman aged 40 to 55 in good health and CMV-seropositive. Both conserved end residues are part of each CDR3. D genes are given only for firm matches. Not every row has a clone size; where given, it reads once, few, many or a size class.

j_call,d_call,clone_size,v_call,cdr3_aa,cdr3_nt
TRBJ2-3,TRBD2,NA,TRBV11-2,CASSYRPGLAVTDTQYF,TGTGCCAGCAGCTACCGCCCGGGACTAGCGGTCACAGATACGCAGTATTTT
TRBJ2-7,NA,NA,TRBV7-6,CASSLTPPLAELLYEQYF,TGTGCCAGCAGCTTAACTCCTCCTTTAGCGGAGCTACTCTACGAGCAGTACTTC
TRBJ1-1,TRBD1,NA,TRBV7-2,CASSRTGGFEAFF,TGTGCCAGCAGCCGTACAGGGGGCTTTGAAGCTTTCTTT
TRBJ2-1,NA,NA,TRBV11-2,CASSLVAGPYNEQFF,TGTGCCAGCAGCTTAGTTGCGGGACCTTACAATGAGCAGTTCTTC
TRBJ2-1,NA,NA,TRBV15,CATSRVPLATLPNEQFF,TGTGCCACCAGCAGAGTCCCTTTAGCGACCCTACCCAATGAGCAGTTCTTC
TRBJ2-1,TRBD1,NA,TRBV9,CASSVEGAGYNEQFF,TGTGCCAGCAGCGTAGAGGGGGCGGGCTACAATGAGCAGTTCTTC
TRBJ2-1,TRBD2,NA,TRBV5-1,CASSPGTSGTYNEQFF,TGCGCCAGCAGTCCCGGGACTAGCGGGACTTACAATGAGCAGTTCTTC
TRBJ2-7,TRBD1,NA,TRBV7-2,CASSSRQGDTYEQYF,TGTGCCAGCAGCTCCCGACAGGGCGATACCTACGAGCAGTACTTC
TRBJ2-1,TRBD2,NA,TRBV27,CASRPEAGGPHEQFF,TGTGCCAGCAGACCGGAAGCGGGAGGGCCCCATGAGCAGTTCTTC
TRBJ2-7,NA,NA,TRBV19,CASSMLTGNTYEQYF,TGTGCCAGTAGTATGCTGACAGGCAACACCTACGAGCAGTACTTC
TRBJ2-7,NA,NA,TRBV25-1,CASGRGYEQYF,TGTGCCAGCGGACGGGGCTACGAGCAGTACTTC
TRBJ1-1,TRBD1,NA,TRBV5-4,CASSQGDSQNTEAFF,TGTGCCAGCAGCCAGGGGGACAGCCAAAACACTGAAGCTTTCTTT
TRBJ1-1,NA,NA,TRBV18,CASAVLSGNTEAFF,TGTGCCAGCGCCGTACTATCCGGGAACACTGAAGCTTTCTTT
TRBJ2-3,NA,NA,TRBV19,CASSIGGQGRTDTQYF,TGTGCCAGTAGTATAGGAGGCCAGGGTCGCACAGATACGCAGTATTTT
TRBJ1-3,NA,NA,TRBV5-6,CASSLVSGSGNTIYF,TGTGCCAGCAGCTTGGTATCAGGCTCTGGAAACACCATATATTTT
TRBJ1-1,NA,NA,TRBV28,CASRSVTEAFF,TGTGCCAGCAGGTCTGTCACTGAAGCTTTCTTT
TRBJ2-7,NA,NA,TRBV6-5,CASSYSQETYEQYF,TGTGCCAGCAGTTACTCGCAGGAAACCTACGAGCAGTACTTC
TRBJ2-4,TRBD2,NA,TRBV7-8,CASSLGGLGDIQYF,TGTGCCAGCAGCTTAGGTGGACTAGGGGACATTCAGTACTTC
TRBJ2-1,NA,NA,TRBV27,CASSLGLYNEQFF,TGTGCCAGCAGTTTAGGGCTGTACAATGAGCAGTTCTTC
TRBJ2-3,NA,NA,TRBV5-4,CASSLAGTDTQYF,TGTGCCAGCAGCTTGGCGGGTACAGATACGCAGTATTTT
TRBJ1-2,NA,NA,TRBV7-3,CASSSGQPTDYGYTF,TGTGCCAGCAGCTCCGGACAGCCCACAGACTATGGCTACACCTTC
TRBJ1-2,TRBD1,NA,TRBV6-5,CASSSDRANGYTF,TGTGCCAGCAGTTCTGACAGGGCCAATGGCTACACCTTC
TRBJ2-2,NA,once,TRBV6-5,CATTGGTGELFF,TGTGCCACGACGGGCGGGACCGGGGAGCTGTTTTTT
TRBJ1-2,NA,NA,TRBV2,CASSADSNYGYTF,TGTGCCAGCAGCGCCGACAGTAACTATGGCTACACCTTC
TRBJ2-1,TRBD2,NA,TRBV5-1,CASSSLAGTYNEQFF,TGCGCCAGCAGCTCGCTAGCGGGAACCTACAATGAGCAGTTCTTC
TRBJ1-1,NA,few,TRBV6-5,CASATQGNTEAFF,TGTGCCAGCGCGACACAGGGGAACACTGAAGCTTTCTTT
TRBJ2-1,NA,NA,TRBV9,CASSLFERNEQFF,TGTGCCAGCAGCTTATTTGAGAGAAATGAGCAGTTCTTC
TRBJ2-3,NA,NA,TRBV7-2,CASSLAAMARQVSTDTQYF,TGTGCCAGCAGCTTAGCCGCGATGGCGCGACAGGTTAGCACAGATACGCAGTATTTT
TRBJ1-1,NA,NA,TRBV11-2,CASSLGSGGRKAFF,TGTGCCAGCAGCTTAGGATCGGGGGGCAGAAAAGCTTTCTTT
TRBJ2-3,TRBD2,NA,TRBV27,CASSSGLAASTDTQYF,TGTGCCAGCAGTTCCGGACTAGCTGCTAGCACAGATACGCAGTATTTT
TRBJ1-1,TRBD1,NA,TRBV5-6,CASSFRQGMVSNTEAFF,TGTGCCAGCAGCTTCCGACAGGGGATGGTTTCAAACACTGAAGCTTTCTTT
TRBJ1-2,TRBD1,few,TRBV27,CASSSTGGQGYTF,TGTGCCAGCAGTTCAACAGGGGGCCAGGGCTACACCTTC
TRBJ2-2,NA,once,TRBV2,CASSEARALSNTGELFF,TGTGCCAGCAGTGAAGCGCGGGCCCTTTCGAACACCGGGGAGCTGTTTTTT
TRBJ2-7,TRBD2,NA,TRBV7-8,CASSPVAGPLEQYF,TGTGCCAGCAGCCCCGTAGCGGGACCGCTCGAGCAGTACTTC
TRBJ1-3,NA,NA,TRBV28,CASSLGGASGNTIYF,TGTGCCAGCAGTTTGGGCGGGGCGTCTGGAAACACCATATATTTT
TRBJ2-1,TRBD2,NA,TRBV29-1,CSVEEVRTSGRNEQFF,TGCAGCGTTGAGGAGGTCCGGACTAGCGGGAGGAATGAGCAGTTCTTC
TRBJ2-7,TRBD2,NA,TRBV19,CASKRTSGVYEQYF,TGTGCCAGTAAAAGGACTAGCGGAGTGTACGAGCAGTACTTC
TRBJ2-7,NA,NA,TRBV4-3,CASSQGRGSRADPYEQYF,TGCGCCAGCAGCCAAGGTCGGGGGTCGCGGGCGGATCCCTACGAGCAGTACTTC
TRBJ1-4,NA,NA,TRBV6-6,CASSYSGIEGLFF,TGTGCCAGCAGTTACTCGGGCATAGAGGGACTGTTTTTT
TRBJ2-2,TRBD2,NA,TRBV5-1,CASRPSGRSYTGELFF,TGCGCCAGCAGGCCTAGCGGGAGGAGTTACACCGGGGAGCTGTTTTTT
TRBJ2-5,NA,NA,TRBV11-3,CASSREFQETQYF,TGTGCCAGCAGCCGGGAGTTCCAAGAGACCCAGTACTTC
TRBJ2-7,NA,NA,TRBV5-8,CASSRTDGYEQYF,TGTGCCAGCAGCAGGACAGACGGCTACGAGCAGTACTTC
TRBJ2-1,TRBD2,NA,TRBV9,CASSVRDYAYNEQFF,TGTGCCAGCAGCGTCCGGGACTACGCCTACAATGAGCAGTTCTTC
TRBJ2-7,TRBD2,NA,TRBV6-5,CASSPRLAGGGEQYF,TGTGCCAGCAGCCCTAGACTAGCGGGAGGAGGCGAGCAGTACTTC
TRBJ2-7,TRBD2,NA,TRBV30,CAWKTSGRVEQYF,TGTGCCTGGAAGACTAGCGGGAGGGTCGAGCAGTACTTC
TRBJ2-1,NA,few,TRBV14,CASSPLAFSYNEQFF,TGTGCCAGCAGCCCCTTAGCGTTTTCCTACAATGAGCAGTTCTTC
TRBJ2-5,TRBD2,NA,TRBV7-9,CSSSLQGLAGQETQYF,TGTTCCAGCAGCTTACAAGGACTAGCGGGACAAGAGACCCAGTACTTC
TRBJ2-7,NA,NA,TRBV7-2,CASSLGPSRTTNEQYF,TGTGCCAGCAGCTTAGGCCCCTCCCGGACGACTAACGAGCAGTACTTC
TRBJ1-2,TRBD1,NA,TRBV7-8,CASSKGQGGNYGYTF,TGTGCCAGCAGCAAGGGACAGGGAGGAAACTATGGCTACACCTTC